The 25 T cell receptor beta chains given below trace back to one sample, sequenced in a study of blood T cell repertoires in COVID-19. Using immunoSEQ multiplex PCR, the repertoire was profiled, and TCRdb retains in-frame clones only, with some absent. The sample includes 100,000 or so clones, just over 85% seen only once; the top ten take less than 3%. Source material: PBMCs or T cells enriched from blood (not recorded which). The source of these receptors is a woman in her fifties or sixties who had recovered from COVID-19.

This clone was observed a few times. This CDR3 is CASRRSQERVGELFF. As DNA, the CDR3 is TGCGCCAGCCGGAGATCCCAAGAGCGAGTGGGGGAGCTGTTTTTT. This rearrangement joins TRBV5-1 to TRBJ2-2; D gene unclear. CDR1 and CDR2 from the germline V gene are SGHRS and YFSETQ. This CDR3 has 15 residues. V was pared by 7 bases and J by 8 bases, with 21 bases between.

V gene TRBV24-1 combines with J gene TRBJ1-1, with unresolved D. Germline lookup yields CDR1 KGHDR and CDR2 SFDVKD. This CDR3 region has 13 residues. Deletions cut 1 base from V and 1 base from J, with 3 bases between. The CDR3 nucleotides are TGTGCCACCAGTGATTTCCGGAACACTGAAGCTTTCTTT. Protein: CATSDFRNTEAFF.

This clone has more than one count but fewer than ten. The chain has TRBV28 and TRBJ2-2, with D possibly matching TRBD1 (6 bases). Trimming left V 5 bases short and J 8 bases short, with 12 bases between. The CDR3 is 13 amino acids. Looked up from germline, CDR1 is MDHEN and CDR2 is SYDVKM. The DNA for the CDR3 is TGTGCCAGCAGTCCACACAGGGAAGGGGAGCTGTTTTTT. Residues: CASSPHREGELFF.

The gene calls are TRBV11-3 and TRBJ2-5; 14 bases agree with TRBD2. The CDR3 is made up of 17 amino acids. The germline V gene encodes CDR1 SGHNT and CDR2 YENEEA. The J segment lost 3 bases and the V segment lost 5 bases, leaving 8 bases of the junction unmatched. The CDR3 DNA sequence: TGTGCCAGCAGCGCCGGACTAGCGGGGGGCGCAAAAGAGACCCAGTACTTC. Its protein is CASSAGLAGGAKETQYF.

This rearrangement joins TRBV5-1 to TRBJ2-3; perhaps TRBD1 as D (6 bases). CDR1 SGHRS and CDR2 YFSETQ come from the germline V gene. The V end was cut by 4 bases, the J end by 3 bases, with 12 bases between. The CDR3 is 14 residues long. Here the CDR3 reads CASSRTGLTDTQYF. The CDR3 coding sequence is TGCGCCAGCAGCAGAACAGGGCTTACAGATACGCAGTATTTT. The variable domain in full, with the rest retrieved from reference TRBV5-1 and TRBJ2-3, is KAGVTQTPRYLIKTRGQQVTLSCSPISGHRSVSWYQQTPGQGLQFLFEYFSETQRNKGNFPGRFSGRQFSNSRSEMNVSTLELGDSALYLCASSRTGLTDTQYFGPGTRLTVL.

The chain couples TRBV27 to TRBJ1-2, with D unclear. CDR1 is MNHEY and CDR2 is SMNVEV in the germline V gene (reference sequence). The CDR3 runs to 13 residues. Trimming shortened V by 6 bases and J by 0 bases, and 8 bases separated the two germline ends. This CDR3 reads CASSRLSNYGYTF. CDR3 DNA: TGTGCCAGCAGCAGATTATCTAACTATGGCTACACCTTC.

This sequence joins TRBV25-1 and TRBJ2-2, with 12 bases matching TRBD1. This CDR3 is 15 amino acids long. The germline V gene has CDR1 MGHDK and CDR2 SYGVNS. The V and J ends lost 4 bases and 6 bases, in that order; junction bases with no gene match: 3. The CDR3: CASSVGQGAAGELFF. The CDR3 nucleotides read TGTGCCAGCAGTGTGGGACAGGGGGCGGCCGGGGAGCTGTTTTTT.

The chain employs TRBV7-9 and TRBJ2-3; 7 bases are shared with TRBD2. V lost 3 bases, J lost 4 bases, and 4 bases stayed unmatched. In germline, CDR1 is SEHNR, CDR2 FQNEAQ (reference sequence). The CDR3 runs to 14 residues. The CDR3 loop reads CASSLGGIADTQYF. In nucleotides, the CDR3 is TGTGCCAGCAGCTTGGGAGGGATCGCAGATACGCAGTATTTT.

The CDR3 loop reads CASSVDIDKPGGTTYEQYF. The CDR3 DNA follows: TGTGCCAGCAGCGTAGACATCGATAAACCGGGGGGCACGACCTACGAGCAGTACTTC. The chain carries TRBV9 and TRBJ2-7; D is possibly TRBD2 (7 bases). Between the trimmed V and J ends, which lost 0 bases and 2 bases, there was a span of 24 bases. The germline CDR1 and CDR2 sequences are SGDLS and YYNGEE. The CDR3 consists of 19 residues.

The genes are TRBV5-4 and TRBJ2-3; D ambiguous. Deletions cut 4 bases from V and 6 bases from J, with 18 bases between. This CDR3 is 15 amino acids long. CDR1 is SGHNT and CDR2 is YYREEE in the germline V gene (reference sequence). The CDR3, as DNA: TGTGCCAGCAGCGTCTTTCGTAGTACCCTGGATACGCAGTATTTT. It encodes CASSVFRSTLDTQYF. Full variable domain (rest looked up from reference TRBV5-4 and TRBJ2-3): ETGVTQSPTHLIKTRGQQVTLRCSSQSGHNTVSWYQQALGQGPQFIFQYYREEENGRGNFPPRFSGLQFPNYSSELNVNALELDDSALYLCASSVFRSTLDTQYFGPGTRLTVL.

The chain links TRBV28 to TRBJ1-1; maybe TRBD1 (6 bases). CDR1 and CDR2 (germline): MDHEN, SYDVKM. This CDR3 contains 15 residues. Trimming took off 7 bases at V and 2 bases at J, with 17 bases between the two ends. The CDR3 DNA follows: TGTGCCAGCACTAGGGGGAAGGCCGGTAACACTGAAGCTTTCTTT. It yields the protein CASTRGKAGNTEAFF. The full variable domain, rest sourced from reference TRBV28 and TRBJ1-1, is DVKVTQSSRYLVKRTGEKVFLECVQDMDHENMFWYRQDPGLGLRLIYFSYDVKMKEKGDIPEGYSVSREKKERFSLILESASTNQTSMYLCASTRGKAGNTEAFFGQGTRLTVV.

The rearrangement uses TRBV6-5 and TRBJ1-5; maybe TRBD1 (5 bases). Trimming shortened V by 2 bases and J by 6 bases, and 11 bases separated the two germline ends. The length of the CDR3 is 14 residues. The germline gives CDR1 MNHEY, CDR2 SVGAGI. CDR3 region: CASSYERGGQPQHF. CDR3 nucleotide sequence: TGTGCCAGCAGTTACGAAAGGGGTGGTCAGCCCCAGCATTTT.

The chain links TRBV6-5 to TRBJ2-2, with a possible D match to TRBD1 (6 bases). Germline CDR1 is MNHEY and CDR2 is SVGAGI. The CDR3 has 16 amino acids. V lost 2 bases to trimming and J lost 3 bases, with 13 bases between them. The CDR3 DNA reads as TGTGCCAGCAGTTACATTTCAGGGGTGGACACCGGGGAGCTGTTTTTT. Its translation: CASSYISGVDTGELFF.

V usage is TRBV28 and J usage is TRBJ1-4; the match to TRBD1 covers 9 bases. Germline CDR1 MDHEN, CDR2 SYDVKM. This CDR3 has 14 amino acids. The V gene end was trimmed by 4 bases and the J gene end by 5 bases; junction bases not matched to a gene: 2. The CDR3 protein is CASSSGTGNEKLFF. The CDR3 DNA is TGTGCCAGCAGTTCCGGGACAGGGAATGAAAAACTGTTTTTT. The entire variable domain, with the rest obtained from reference TRBV28 and TRBJ1-4, is as follows: DVKVTQSSRYLVKRTGEKVFLECVQDMDHENMFWYRQDPGLGLRLIYFSYDVKMKEKGDIPEGYSVSREKKERFSLILESASTNQTSMYLCASSSGTGNEKLFFGSGTQLSVL.

The genes are TRBV10-1 and TRBJ2-4; 11 bases are shared with TRBD2. V gave up 5 bases and J gave up 6 bases; unmatched junction bases: 15. The CDR3 consists of 18 residues. Germline CDR1 reads WNHNN; CDR2 reads SYGVQD (reference sequence). CDR3 coding DNA: TGCGCCAGCAGTCCAGCAGGTTTAGCGGGGGGGCAGGTAAACATTCAGTACTTC. This gives the protein CASSPAGLAGGQVNIQYF.

The gene calls are TRBV30 and TRBJ1-5, with D perhaps TRBD1 (6 bases). The CDR3 runs 13 residues. Deletions cut 3 bases from V and 5 bases from J, with 11 bases between. Germline CDR1 is GTSNPN and CDR2 is SVGIG (reference sequence). CDR3: CAWSHPGDQPQHF. The CDR3 coding sequence is TGTGCCTGGAGCCACCCAGGGGATCAGCCCCAGCATTTT.

The chain employs TRBV19 and TRBJ1-6; 10 bases fit TRBD1. From germline, CDR1 is LNHDA and CDR2 SQIVND (reference sequence). This CDR3 has 16 amino acids. With V trimmed by 1 base and J by 10 bases, 7 bases remained unmatched. The CDR3 sequence: CASSIVSGTGESPLHF. The CDR3 DNA follows: TGTGCCAGTAGTATAGTGTCCGGGACAGGGGAATCACCCCTCCACTTT.

This sequence joins TRBV7-8 and TRBJ2-2, with D possibly being TRBD2 (5 bases). CDR1 is SGHVS and CDR2 is FQNEAQ in the germline V gene. Trimming shortened V by 4 bases and J by 2 bases, and 8 bases separated the two germline ends. The CDR3 has 14 residues. The CDR3 here is CASSWGANTGELFF. CDR3 coding DNA: TGTGCCAGCAGCTGGGGAGCTAACACCGGGGAGCTGTTTTTT.

The V call is TRBV7-3, the J call TRBJ1-2; 9 positions agree with TRBD1. Per germline, CDR1 SGHTA and CDR2 FQGTGA. V lost 5 bases to trimming and J lost 6 bases; unmatched junction nucleotides: 4. The CDR3 runs 13 residues. As DNA, the CDR3 is TGTGCCAGCAGCATTACAGGGGGCGATGGCTACACCTTC. This translates into CASSITGGDGYTF.

This chain joins TRBV7-9 and TRBJ2-5; 9 nucleotides line up with TRBD2. CDR1 is SEHNR and CDR2 is FQNEAQ in the germline V gene (reference sequence). Losses at the gene ends were 2 bases for V and 1 base for J; bases not matched to a gene: 8. This CDR3 is 17 amino acids long. This chain's CDR3 is CASSLLVAGEVQETQYF. CDR3 bases: TGTGCCAGCAGCTTATTGGTAGCGGGAGAGGTCCAAGAGACCCAGTACTTC.

This sequence joins TRBV19 and TRBJ1-3; 11 bases are shared with TRBD1. Germline CDR1 is LNHDA and CDR2 is SQIVND (reference sequence). The CDR3 totals 17 residues. Trimming cost V 4 bases and J 2 bases; bases outside gene matches: 7. CDR3 residues: CASSTSPDRGPGNTIYF. CDR3 nucleotide sequence: TGTGCCAGTAGTACATCCCCGGACAGGGGGCCTGGAAACACCATATATTTT.

V and J are TRBV5-1 and TRBJ1-2; 10 nucleotides line up with TRBD1. V lost 7 bases to trimming and J lost 7 bases; unmatched junction nucleotides: 7. CDR3 length equals 13 residues. The germline gives CDR1 SGHRS, CDR2 YFSETQ. This CDR3 reads CASQPTGGFGYTF. CDR3 DNA sequence: TGCGCCAGCCAGCCGACAGGGGGCTTTGGCTACACCTTC.

This clone was seen only a few times. The chain recombines TRBV7-3 with TRBJ2-7; D perhaps matches TRBD2 (6 bases). V gave up 10 bases and J gave up 2 bases, with 15 bases separating them. Germline CDR1 reads SGHTA; CDR2 reads FQGTGA. CDR3 length equals 13 residues. For the CDR3, the DNA is TGTGCCAACATGACTAGTGAAGCCTACGAGCAGTACTTC. Its protein product is CANMTSEAYEQYF.

CDR3 in amino acids: CASRLGVNMGYGYTF. CDR3 DNA sequence: TGTGCCAGCAGGCTCGGAGTCAACATGGGCTATGGCTACACCTTC. The chain has TRBV27 and TRBJ1-2, with D unclear. The V gene's germline CDR1 is MNHEY and CDR2 SMNVEV (reference sequence). Trimming removed 6 bases from V and 4 bases from J, with 18 bases in between. There are 15 residues in the CDR3.

This sequence joins TRBV7-3 and TRBJ2-3; weak D call: TRBD1 (7 bases). Germline-derived CDR1 and CDR2 are SGHTA and FQGTGA. Trimming took 5 bases from V and 8 from J, leaving 17 bases between them. The CDR3 consists of 14 residues. Here the CDR3 reads CASSSRVQGGTQYF. In DNA, the CDR3 is TGTGCCAGCAGCAGCCGGGTCCAGGGGGGTACGCAGTATTTT.